This TCR beta chain was sequenced during a study of early stage breast cancer tumors. With 0 bases clipped from V and 3 bases from J, the junction kept 11 bases outside the gene matches. Germline V gene data show CDR1 as SGHRS and CDR2 as YFSETQ. The CDR3 contains 20 residues. Clones were sequenced by immunoSEQ multiplex PCR, and TCRdb holds only the in-frame ones, with some missing. The sample consists of about 48,000 clones, roughly 84% of them appearing once. This TCR came from a person between 50 and 60 years old with breast cancer. Sequencing was done on a sample of blood. The chain carries TRBV5-1 and TRBJ2-1; TRBD2 matches at 14 bases. DNA of the CDR3: TGCGCCAGCAGCTTGGCCCGGACTAGCGGGGGGCGAAGTATCTACAATGAGCAGTTCTTC. The encoded protein is CASSLARTSGGRSIYNEQFF.